This entry features one T cell receptor beta chain sequence. No antigen is known for it. The ends lost 3 bases at V and 4 bases at J; junction bases unmatched: 6. There are 15 residues in the CDR3. Germline V gene lookup returns CDR1 MDHEN and CDR2 SYDVKM. The data are from a study of shared clonotypes between healthy human individuals. Across the study: Plates per donor: three CD4 naive, three CD4 memory, two CD8 naive, one CD8 memory.

Study-wide points: Around 5% of naive CD4 clonotypes were common to a handful of donors.

This was a deep-level run. The protocol was immunoSEQ multiplex PCR, while the TCRdb copy is restricted to in-frame clones and leaves out a portion. In the table there are around 550,000 clones, around 95% of which are singletons. CD45RO-negative, CCR7-selected cells formed the naive CD8 fraction, which excluded terminally differentiated effector memory CD45RA+ cells. The source of this sequence is a woman aged 25 to 39 in good health. This sequence joins TRBV28 and TRBJ1-5; 7 bases align to TRBD1. Sequencing was carried out using naive CD8+ T cells sorted from blood. CDR3 protein: CASSLEGAPNQPQHF. CDR3 in DNA: TGTGCCAGCAGTTTGGAGGGGGCGCCTAATCAGCCCCAGCATTTT.